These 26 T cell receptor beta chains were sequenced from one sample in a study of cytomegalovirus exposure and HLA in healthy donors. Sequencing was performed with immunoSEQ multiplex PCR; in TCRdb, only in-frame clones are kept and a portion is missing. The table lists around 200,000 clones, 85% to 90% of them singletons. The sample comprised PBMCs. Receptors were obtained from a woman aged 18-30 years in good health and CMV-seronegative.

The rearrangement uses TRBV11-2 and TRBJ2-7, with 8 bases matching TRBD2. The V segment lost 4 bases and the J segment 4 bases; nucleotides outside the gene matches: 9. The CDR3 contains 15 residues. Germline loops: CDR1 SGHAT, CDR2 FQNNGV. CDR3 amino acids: CASSSAGGGKYEQYF. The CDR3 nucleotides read TGTGCCAGCAGCTCGGCGGGGGGCGGGAAGTACGAGCAGTACTTC.

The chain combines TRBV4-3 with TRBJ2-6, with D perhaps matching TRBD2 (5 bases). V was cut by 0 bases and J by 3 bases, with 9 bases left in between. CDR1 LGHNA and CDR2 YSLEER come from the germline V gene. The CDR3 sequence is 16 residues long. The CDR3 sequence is CASSQEWTGGANVLTF. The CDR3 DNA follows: TGCGCCAGCAGCCAAGAGTGGACTGGTGGGGCCAACGTCCTGACTTTC.

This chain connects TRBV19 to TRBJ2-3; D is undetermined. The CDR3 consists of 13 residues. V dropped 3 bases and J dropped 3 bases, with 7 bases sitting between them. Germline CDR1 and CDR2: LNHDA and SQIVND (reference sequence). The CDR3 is CASSILRTDTQYF. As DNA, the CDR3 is TGTGCCAGTAGTATTCTCCGGACAGATACGCAGTATTTT.

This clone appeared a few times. As DNA, the CDR3 is TGTGCCAGCAGTTACGGACAGCCCTATGGCTACACCTTC. Its translation is CASSYGQPYGYTF. V is TRBV6-5 and J is TRBJ1-2; TRBD1 is a possible D gene (6 bases). The CDR3 is made up of 13 amino acids. Trimming cost V 2 bases and J 4 bases, with 8 bases left between them. Germline V gene sequence: CDR1 MNHEY, CDR2 SVGAGI.

The CDR3 DNA sequence: TGCGCCAGCAGCCACATAGATTTTCTGCCGGGACAGACCTACGAGCAGTACTTC. Translated: CASSHIDFLPGQTYEQYF. The rearrangement uses TRBV4-1 and TRBJ2-7; 7 positions agree with TRBD1. The CDR3 runs to 18 residues. Unmatched junction bases numbered 16, after V lost 3 bases and J lost 2 bases. CDR1 is MGHRA and CDR2 is YSYEKL in the germline V gene.

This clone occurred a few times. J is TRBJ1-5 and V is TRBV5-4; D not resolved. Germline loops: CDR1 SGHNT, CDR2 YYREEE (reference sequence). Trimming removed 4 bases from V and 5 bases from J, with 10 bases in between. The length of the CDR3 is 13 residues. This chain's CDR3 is CASSIPTDQPQHF. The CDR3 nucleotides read TGTGCCAGCAGCATACCCACGGATCAGCCCCAGCATTTT.

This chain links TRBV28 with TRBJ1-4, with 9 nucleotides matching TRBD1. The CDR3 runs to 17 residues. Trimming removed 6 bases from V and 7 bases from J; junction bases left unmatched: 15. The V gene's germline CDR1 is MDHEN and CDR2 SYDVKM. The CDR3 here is CASRSGGVDRGLEKLFF. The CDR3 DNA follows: TGTGCCAGCAGAAGTGGTGGGGTGGACAGGGGTCTTGAAAAACTGTTTTTT.

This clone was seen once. This chain's CDR3 is CASSYIQGGTGNTIYF. In DNA form, the CDR3 reads TGTGCCAGCAGTTACATCCAGGGAGGGACTGGAAACACCATATATTTT. V and J are TRBV6-5 and TRBJ1-3, with D possibly being TRBD1 (5 bases). The germline V and J ends were trimmed by 2 bases and 2 bases, with 13 bases remaining between them. Germline values: CDR1 MNHEY, CDR2 SVGAGI. The CDR3 totals 16 residues.

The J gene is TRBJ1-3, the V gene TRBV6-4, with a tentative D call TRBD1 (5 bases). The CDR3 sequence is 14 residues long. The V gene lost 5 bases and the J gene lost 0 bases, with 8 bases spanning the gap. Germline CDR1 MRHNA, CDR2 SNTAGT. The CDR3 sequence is CASSRDYSGNTIYF. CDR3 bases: TGTGCCAGCAGTCGGGACTACTCTGGAAACACCATATATTTT.

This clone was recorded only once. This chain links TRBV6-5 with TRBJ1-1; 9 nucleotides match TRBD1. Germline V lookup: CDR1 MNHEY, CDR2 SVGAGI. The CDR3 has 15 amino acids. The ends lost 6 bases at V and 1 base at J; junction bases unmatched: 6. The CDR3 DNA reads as TGTGCCAGCAGGCCGCGACAGGGGGAGAACACTGAAGCTTTCTTT. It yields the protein CASRPRQGENTEAFF.

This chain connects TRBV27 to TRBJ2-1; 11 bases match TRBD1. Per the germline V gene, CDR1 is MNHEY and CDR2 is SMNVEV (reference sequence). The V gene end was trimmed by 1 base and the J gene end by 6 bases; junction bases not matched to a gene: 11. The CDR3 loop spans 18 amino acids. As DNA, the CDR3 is TGTGCCAGCAGTTTATGGACAGGGGGCCGCCCTGGGGCCAATGAGCAGTTCTTC. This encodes CASSLWTGGRPGANEQFF.

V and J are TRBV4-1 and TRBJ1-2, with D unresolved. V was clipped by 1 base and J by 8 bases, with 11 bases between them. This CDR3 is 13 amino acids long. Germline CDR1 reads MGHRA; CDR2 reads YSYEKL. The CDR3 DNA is TGCGCCAGCAGCCAAGGAGTGACTGAAGGCTACACCTTC. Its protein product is CASSQGVTEGYTF.

The chain's CDR3 is CASSSSGRLLSGNTIYF. In nucleotides, the CDR3 is TGTGCCAGCAGCTCAAGCGGTCGCCTCCTCTCTGGAAACACCATATATTTT. The chain carries TRBV7-9 and TRBJ1-3; no reliable D call. This CDR3 has 17 residues. CDR1 and CDR2 from the germline V gene are SEHNR and FQNEAQ (reference sequence). The ends were cut back, 4 bases at V and 0 bases at J, with 16 bases in the middle. Based on the CDR3 plus reference TRBV7-9 and TRBJ1-3, the full variable domain is DTGVSQNPRHKITKRGQNVTFRCDPISEHNRLYWYRQTLGQGPEFLTYFQNEAQLEKSRLLSDRFSAERPKGSFSTLEIQRTEQGDSAMYLCASSSSGRLLSGNTIYFGEGSWLTVV.

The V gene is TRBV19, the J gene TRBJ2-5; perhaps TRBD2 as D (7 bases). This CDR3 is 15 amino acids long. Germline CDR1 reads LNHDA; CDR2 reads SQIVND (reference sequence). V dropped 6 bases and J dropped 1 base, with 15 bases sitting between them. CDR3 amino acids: CASRGGGLGQETQYF. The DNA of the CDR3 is TGTGCCAGTAGAGGGGGAGGGTTGGGCCAAGAGACCCAGTACTTC.

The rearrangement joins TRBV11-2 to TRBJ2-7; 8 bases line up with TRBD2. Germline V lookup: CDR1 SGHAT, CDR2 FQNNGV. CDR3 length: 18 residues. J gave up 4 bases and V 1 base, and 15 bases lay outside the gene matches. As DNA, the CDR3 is TGTGCCAGCAGCTTAGTTGGTGCGGGTTGGACTAGCTCTTACGAGCAGTACTTC. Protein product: CASSLVGAGWTSSYEQYF.

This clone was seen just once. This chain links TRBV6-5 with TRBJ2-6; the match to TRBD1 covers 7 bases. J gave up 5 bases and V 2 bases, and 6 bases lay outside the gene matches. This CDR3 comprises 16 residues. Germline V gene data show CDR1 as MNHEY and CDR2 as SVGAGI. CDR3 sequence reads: CASSYTGDRWANVLTF. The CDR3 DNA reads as TGTGCCAGCAGTTACACAGGGGACCGATGGGCCAACGTCCTGACTTTC.

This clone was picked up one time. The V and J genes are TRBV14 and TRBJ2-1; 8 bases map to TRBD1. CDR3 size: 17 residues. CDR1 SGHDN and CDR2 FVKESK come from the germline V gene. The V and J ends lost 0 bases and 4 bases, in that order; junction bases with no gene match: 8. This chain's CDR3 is CASSQDPFRGPYNEQFF. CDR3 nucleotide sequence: TGTGCCAGCAGCCAAGATCCATTCAGGGGGCCATACAATGAGCAGTTCTTC.

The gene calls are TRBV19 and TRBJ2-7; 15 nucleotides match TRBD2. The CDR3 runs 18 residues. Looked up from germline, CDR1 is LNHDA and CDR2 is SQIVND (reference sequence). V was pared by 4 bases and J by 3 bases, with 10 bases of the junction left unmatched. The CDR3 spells CASSNPPGLAGGGYEQYF. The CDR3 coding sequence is TGTGCCAGTAGTAACCCTCCGGGACTAGCGGGAGGTGGCTACGAGCAGTACTTC.

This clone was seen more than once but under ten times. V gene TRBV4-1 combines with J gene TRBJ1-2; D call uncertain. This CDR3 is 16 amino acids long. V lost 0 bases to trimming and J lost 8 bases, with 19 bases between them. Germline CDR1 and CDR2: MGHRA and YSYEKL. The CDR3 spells CASSQDLREMGRGYTF. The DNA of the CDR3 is TGCGCCAGCAGCCAAGATCTACGTGAAATGGGGAGAGGCTACACCTTC.

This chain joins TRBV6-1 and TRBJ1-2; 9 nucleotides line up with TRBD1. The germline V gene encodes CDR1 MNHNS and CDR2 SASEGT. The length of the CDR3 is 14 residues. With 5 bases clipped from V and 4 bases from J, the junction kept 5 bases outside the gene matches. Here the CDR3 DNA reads TGTGCCAGCAGTCCTGGGACAGGGAGCTATGGCTACACCTTC. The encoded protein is CASSPGTGSYGYTF.

CDR3 bases: TGTGCCAGCAGTCACACGACCAGGGGGCGGCTAGCGGGAAGGGGCGAGCAGTACTTC. As protein: CASSHTTRGRLAGRGEQYF. V gene TRBV28 combines with J gene TRBJ2-7; possible D gene TRBD2, 9 bases. V gave up 5 bases and J gave up 6 bases, with 32 bases separating them. This CDR3 is built from 19 residues. Per germline, CDR1 MDHEN and CDR2 SYDVKM.

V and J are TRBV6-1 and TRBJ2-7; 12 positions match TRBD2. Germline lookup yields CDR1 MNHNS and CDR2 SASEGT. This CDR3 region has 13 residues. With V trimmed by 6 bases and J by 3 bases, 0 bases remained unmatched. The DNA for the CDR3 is TGTGCCAGCAGACTAGCGGGAGGCTACGAGCAGTACTTC. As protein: CASRLAGGYEQYF.

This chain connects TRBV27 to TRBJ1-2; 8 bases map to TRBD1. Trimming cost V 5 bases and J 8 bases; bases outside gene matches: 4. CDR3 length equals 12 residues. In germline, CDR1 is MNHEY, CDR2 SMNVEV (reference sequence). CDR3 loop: CASSKDRVGYTF. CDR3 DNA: TGTGCCAGCAGTAAGGACAGGGTCGGCTACACCTTC.

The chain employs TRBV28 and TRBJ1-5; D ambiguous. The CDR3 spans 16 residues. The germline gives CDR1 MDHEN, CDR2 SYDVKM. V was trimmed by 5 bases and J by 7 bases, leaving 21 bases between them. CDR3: CASSPRGGRTGQPQHF. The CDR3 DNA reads TGTGCCAGCAGTCCACGGGGAGGGAGGACGGGGCAGCCCCAGCATTTT.

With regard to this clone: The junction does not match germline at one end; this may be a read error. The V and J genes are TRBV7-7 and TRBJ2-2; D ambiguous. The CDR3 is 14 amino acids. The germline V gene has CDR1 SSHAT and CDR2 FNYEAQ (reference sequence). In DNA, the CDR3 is TGTGCTAGCAGCTTAAACAGGAACACCGGGGAGCTGTTTTTT. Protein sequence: CASSLNRNTGELFF.

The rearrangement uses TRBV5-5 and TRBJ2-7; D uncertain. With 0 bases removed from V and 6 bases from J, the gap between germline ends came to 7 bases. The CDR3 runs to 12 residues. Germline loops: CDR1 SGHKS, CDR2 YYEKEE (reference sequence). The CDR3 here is CASSLGSGEQYF. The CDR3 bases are TGTGCCAGCAGCTTGGGATCCGGCGAGCAGTACTTC.